Listed below are T cell receptor beta chains from one sample, sequenced in a study of blood T cell repertoires in COVID-19. Generated by immunoSEQ multiplex PCR, the TCRdb table keeps only in-frame clones and is missing some. The sample records approximately 190,000 clones, approximately 79% being singletons. Sample: PBMCs or T cells enriched from blood (not recorded which). The receptors stem from a woman aged 60-75 years with acute COVID-19. Both conserved end residues are part of each CDR3. Fields, in order: CDR3 protein, CDR3 DNA, D gene, clone size, J gene, V gene. The D gene is left open where the match is weak. Where a row states a size, it is once, few, many or the class of an expanded clone; other rows omit it.

CAISEITGLRGANVLTF TGTGCCATCAGTGAGATAACAGGCTTACGCGGGGCCAACGTCCTGACTTTC - - TRBJ2-6 TRBV10-3
CASSLPVKEQFF TGTGCCAGCAGCCTACCGGTCAAGGAGCAGTTCTTC - - TRBJ2-1 TRBV7-9
CATGGLGETQYF TGTGCCACCGGGGGGTTAGGGGAGACCCAGTACTTC - once TRBJ2-5 TRBV24-1
CASSPSTGWYYGYTF TGTGCCAGCAGTCCGTCGACAGGGTGGTACTATGGCTACACCTTC TRBD1 - TRBJ1-2 TRBV28
CASSIDRAREKLFF TGTGCCAGTAGTATCGACAGGGCACGAGAAAAACTGTTTTTT TRBD1 - TRBJ1-4 TRBV19
CASMDFFRGRNTIYF TGTGCCAGCATGGATTTCTTCAGGGGTCGAAACACCATATATTTT - - TRBJ1-3 TRBV6-5
CASSPNRDHLGGEQYF TGTGCCAGCAGCCCGAACCGGGACCATCTCGGGGGGGAGCAGTACTTC TRBD2 - TRBJ2-7 TRBV7-2
CASSPSQGAIQPQHF TGTGCCAGCTCACCGTCTCAGGGGGCAATTCAGCCCCAGCATTTT TRBD1 - TRBJ1-5 TRBV18
CASSLGDSRETQYF TGTGCCAGCAGCTTAGGAGATAGCCGGGAGACCCAGTACTTC - - TRBJ2-5 TRBV7-9
CASGLASYNEQFF TGTGCCTCTGGACTAGCGTCCTACAATGAGCAGTTCTTC TRBD2 - TRBJ2-1 TRBV19
CASSLARGVLEQYF TGTGCCAGCAGCTTGGCCCGGGGGGTGCTCGAGCAGTACTTC TRBD2 - TRBJ2-7 TRBV5-6
CASSLTDRDATSPLHF TGCGCCAGCAGCTTGACCGACAGGGATGCGACTTCACCCCTCCACTTT TRBD1 - TRBJ1-6 TRBV5-1
CASSPPEGAEQYF TGTGCCAGCAGCCCACCGGAGGGGGCCGAGCAGTACTTC - - TRBJ2-7 TRBV9
CSASEGATSVWYTF TGCAGTGCTAGTGAGGGGGCTACCTCGGTTTGGTACACCTTC TRBD1 - TRBJ1-2 TRBV20-1
CATSRPGVYGYTF TGTGCCACCAGCAGGCCAGGGGTCTATGGCTACACCTTC - - TRBJ1-2 TRBV15
CASSREGGGNYNEQFF TGTGCCAGCAGCAGGGAGGGCGGGGGTAACTACAATGAGCAGTTCTTC TRBD2 - TRBJ2-1 TRBV9
CASSQDNLVGSNQPQHF TGCGCCAGCAGCCAAGATAACTTAGTCGGTAGCAATCAGCCCCAGCATTTT - - TRBJ1-5 TRBV4-3
CASSPSGSGNQPQHF TGCGCCAGCAGCCCCTCAGGGTCGGGCAATCAGCCCCAGCATTTT - - TRBJ1-5 TRBV4-3
CASSLMGGPREQFF TGTGCCAGCAGCTTAATGGGGGGGCCGCGCGAGCAGTTCTTC - - TRBJ2-1 TRBV7-2
CASSQPSGGAFF TGCGCCAGCAGCCAACCATCAGGGGGGGCTTTCTTT TRBD1 - TRBJ1-1 TRBV4-3
CASSSYSRKDGYTF TGTGCCAGCAGTAGTTACTCGCGGAAAGATGGCTACACCTTC - - TRBJ1-2 TRBV27
CASSQAQVWYTF TGTGCCAGCAGCCAAGCTCAGGTGTGGTACACCTTC - - TRBJ1-2 TRBV3-1/TRBV3-2
CAWSQSPQHSYTF TGTGCCTGGAGCCAGTCGCCTCAACATTCCTACACCTTC - - TRBJ1-2 TRBV30
CASSPGVAGSQETQYF TGTGCCAGCAGCCCCGGAGTAGCGGGTTCGCAGGAGACCCAGTACTTC TRBD2 - TRBJ2-5 TRBV11-2
CASSQGLTDLYGYTF TGCGCCAGCAGCCAGGGTTTGACTGACCTCTATGGCTACACCTTC - - TRBJ1-2 TRBV4-3
CASSFLAGVRDEQFF TGTGCCAGCAGCTTCCTAGCGGGAGTGAGAGATGAGCAGTTCTTC TRBD2 - TRBJ2-1 TRBV14
CASSFSSGRADNEQFF TGTGCCAGCAGCTTTTCTAGCGGGAGGGCCGACAATGAGCAGTTCTTC TRBD2 - TRBJ2-1 TRBV5-5
CATRDRGITGELFF TGTGCCACCCGGGACAGGGGCATCACCGGGGAGCTGTTTTTT TRBD1 - TRBJ2-2 TRBV7-2
CASSVEDILGPQHF TGTGCCAGCTCCGTTGAAGACATCTTAGGGCCCCAGCATTTT - - TRBJ1-5 TRBV18
CASSQDSKNYGYTF TGCGCCAGCAGCCAAGATTCAAAAAACTATGGCTACACCTTC - - TRBJ1-2 TRBV4-3
CASSQSPGQGVNEQFF TGTGCCAGCAGCCAATCTCCCGGACAGGGGGTCAATGAGCAGTTCTTC TRBD1 - TRBJ2-1 TRBV4-2
CASSLAPGSGDQPQHF TGCGCCAGCAGCTTGGCCCCAGGGTCGGGGGATCAGCCCCAGCATTTT - - TRBJ1-5 TRBV5-1
CASTRQAFTEQFF TGTGCCAGTACTCGACAGGCGTTTACTGAGCAGTTCTTC - - TRBJ2-1 TRBV28
CASSSKGNLNTEAFF TGTGCCTCCTCAAGTAAGGGGAACCTGAACACTGAAGCTTTCTTT - few TRBJ1-1 TRBV19
CSASGRTGVNTEAFF TGCAGTGCTAGTGGGCGGACGGGGGTGAACACTGAAGCTTTCTTT - - TRBJ1-1 TRBV20-1
CASSFGQGMGTDTQYF TGTGCCAGCAGCTTTGGACAGGGGATGGGCACAGATACGCAGTATTTT TRBD1 - TRBJ2-3 TRBV7-2
CASSSSLGGVEKLFF TGTGCCAGCAGTTCTAGCCTCGGTGGAGTTGAAAAACTGTTTTTT - - TRBJ1-4 TRBV27